A selection of T cell receptor beta chains follows, all from one sample in a study of tumor-infiltrating lymphocytes in primary liver carcinoma. TCRdb reprocessed the multiplex PCR reads via MiXCR and lists one record per CDR3 protein. The sample contains about 210,000 distinct CDR3 sequences, around 81% of which appear only once. The sequencing input was tumor tissue from primary liver carcinoma. The source is a man in his forties or fifties with primary liver carcinoma and hepatitis B virus infection. The CDR3 runs from the conserved cysteine through the conserved F or W. A D gene is named only where the DNA matches it firmly. Clone size is stated in some rows and not others, as once, few, many or a class when expanded.

clone_size j_call d_call v_call cdr3_aa cdr3_nt
NA TRBJ1-1 NA TRBV5-5 CASSLYNRKAKAFF TGTGCCAGCAGCTTGTACAACAGGAAGGCTAAAGCTTTCTTT
NA TRBJ2-2 NA TRBV11-2 CASSFSRSSTGVLFF TGTGCCAGCAGCTTTAGCCGGAGCAGTACCGGGGTGCTGTTTTTT
once TRBJ2-5 TRBD1 TRBV6-6 CASRGTGGKETQYF TGTGCCAGCAGGGGAACAGGGGGAAAAGAGACCCAATACTTC
NA TRBJ2-7 NA TRBV29-1 CSVALCETYNEQYF TGCAGCGTTGCCCTCTGTGAAACCTACAACGAGCAGTACTTC
NA TRBJ2-1 NA TRBV5-1 CASRNSNSYNEQFF TGCGCCAGCAGGAATAGTAACTCCTACAATGAGCAGTTCTTC
NA TRBJ2-3 NA TRBV5-4 CASSLAGTATDTQYF TGTGCCAGCAGCTTGGCGGGAACCGCGACAGATACGCAGTATTTT
once TRBJ1-1 NA TRBV6-6 CATSRAALVDTEAFF TGTGCCACCAGCCGGGCGGCACTCGTCGATACTGAAGCTTTCTTT
NA TRBJ2-1 NA TRBV10-3 CAISNDLAPISNNEQFF TGTGCCATCAGTAATGACCTAGCGCCGATCTCCAACAATGAGCAGTTCTTC
NA TRBJ2-6 TRBD1 TRBV6-1 CASRPLRGGSSGANVPTF TGTGCCAGCAGACCTCTTAGAGGGGGCTCCTCTGGGGCCAACGTCCCGACTTTC
NA TRBJ2-7 TRBD2 TRBV11-2 CASSLRTSGISYEQYF TGTGCTAGCAGCTTGCGGACTAGCGGGATCTCATACGAGCAGTACTTT
NA TRBJ2-2 NA TRBV5-6 CASSWGQMNIGELFF TGTGCCAGCAGCTGGGGGCAGATGAACATCGGGGAGCTGTTTTTT
NA TRBJ2-5 NA TRBV24-1 CATSDRDGAGMEIQYF TGTGCCACCAGTGACCGAGACGGGGCGGGAATGGAGATCCAGTACTTC
NA TRBJ1-4 NA TRBV28 CANRLIGLVNTGVQNEKLFF TGTGCCAACCGTTTAATAGGTCTGGTGAATACGGGGGTCCAGAATGAAAAACTGTTTTTT
NA TRBJ2-7 NA TRBV11-2 CASSLRWTRENQQYF TGTGCCAGCAGCCTACGATGGACACGGGAAAACCAGCAATACTTC
NA TRBJ2-7 TRBD1 TRBV6-1 CASSPGTGLVDQYF TGTGCCAGCAGCCCGGGGACAGGGTTGGTCGACCAGTACTTC
NA TRBJ2-7 NA TRBV28 CASSSMGCSPYEQYF TGTGCCAGCAGTTCGATGGGGTGTAGCCCATACGAGCAGTACTTC
NA TRBJ2-7 NA TRBV6-1 CASGEADRSSYEQYF TGTGCCAGCGGTGAAGCAGACAGGAGCTCCTACGAACAGTACTTC
NA TRBJ1-5 TRBD1 TRBV5-4 CASSLGTGGNQPQHF TGTGCTAGCAGTTTGGGGACAGGGGGCAATCAGCCCCAGCATTTT
NA TRBJ2-3 NA TRBV11-2 CASSLGDTLYF TGTGCCAGCAGCCTAGGAGATACGCTGTATTTT
once TRBJ2-2 NA TRBV5-1 CASSLHHRTSAGELLF TGTGCCAGCAGCTTACATCACAGGACGAGCGCCGGGGAGCTGTTGTTT
NA TRBJ2-2 TRBD2 TRBV5-5 CASSGTSVYTRGLFF TGTGCCAGCAGTGGGACTAGCGTCTACACCAGGGGGCTGTTTTTT
NA TRBJ1-3 TRBD1 TRBV28 CASSLSLTGSGNTIYF TGTGCCAGCAGCCTCTCCCTGACAGGGAGTGGAAATACCATATATTTT
NA TRBJ1-1 NA TRBV6-1 CASMGRSMNTEAFF TGTGCCAGCATGGGACGCTCTATGAACACTGAAGCTTTCTTT
NA TRBJ2-7 NA TRBV11-2 CARSSIRNSYEQHF TGTGCCAGGAGCTCTATCAGGAACTCCTACGAGCAGCACTTC
NA TRBJ2-5 TRBD2 TRBV29-1 CSAYSTPGLAGATQYF TGCAGCGCCTACTCGACTCCGGGACTAGCGGGAGCGACCCAGTACTTC
NA TRBJ2-2 NA TRBV6-1 CASSPIRGVTGELIF TGTGCCAGTAGTCCGATTCGGGGAGTCACCGGGGAGCTGATTTTT
NA TRBJ1-4 TRBD1 TRBV4-2 CASKQETTGGPPREKLFF TGTGCCAGCAAACAAGAGACAACAGGGGGCCCACCCCGTGAAAAACTGTTTTTT
NA TRBJ2-5 NA TRBV10-3 CATLGLPQETQHF TGTGCCACCTTGGGACTCCCCCAAGAGACCCAACACTTC
NA TRBJ2-5 NA TRBV6-5 CASNYAGRKETQYF TGTGCCAGCAACTACGCAGGGCGCAAGGAGACCCAGTACTTC
NA TRBJ2-3 TRBD2 TRBV12-3/TRBV12-4 CASSLSGSADTQYF TGTGCCAGCAGTCTTAGCGGGTCTGCAGATACGCAGTATTTT
NA TRBJ1-5 NA TRBV12-3/TRBV12-4 CASSQQGYNQPQHF TGTGCCAGCAGCCAACAGGGTTACAATCAGCCCCAGCATTTT
few TRBJ1-5 NA TRBV11-2 CTSSLKGGLTNQPQHF TGTACCAGCAGCCTAAAAGGGGGACTGACAAATCAGCCCCAACATTTT
NA TRBJ2-7 NA TRBV12-3/TRBV12-4 CAISFRRSDEQYF TGTGCCATCAGTTTCCGTCGGTCGGATGAGCAGTACTTC
once TRBJ2-1 TRBD2 TRBV29-1 CSVGLRTYNEKFF TGCAGCGTGGGACTAAGGACCTACAATGAGAAGTTCTTC
NA TRBJ2-5 NA TRBV10-2 CASSVRRAEAQYF TGCGCCAGCAGTGTAAGGAGGGCAGAGGCCCAATACTTC
NA TRBJ2-2 NA TRBV29-1 CSVYRTVGRAELFF TGCAGCGTCTATAGGACGGTGGGTCGCGCGGAACTGTTTTTT
NA TRBJ2-4 NA TRBV7-8 CVSSHLSSGLAKNIQYF TGTGTCAGCAGCCACCTTTCCAGCGGATTAGCCAAAAACATTCAGTACTTC
NA TRBJ2-3 TRBD2 TRBV11-2 CASNDSGRFTDTQCF TGTGCCAGCAACGATAGCGGGAGATTTACAGACACGCAGTGTTTT
many TRBJ2-1 NA TRBV28 CASSQERRGQFF TGTGCCAGCAGCCAAGAAAGGCGGGGGCAGTTCTTC
many TRBJ2-1 NA TRBV6-6 CASNPSGGEVEQFF TGTGCCAGCAACCCTAGTGGGGGAGAGGTTGAGCAGTTCTTC
NA TRBJ2-3 TRBD2 TRBV7-3 CVSSDQREMGPDTQYF TGTGTCAGCAGCGATCAGCGGGAGATGGGTCCTGATACGCAGTATTTT
NA TRBJ1-1 TRBD1 TRBV12-3/TRBV12-4 CASIRTGGDHLSAFF TGTGCCAGCATACGGACAGGGGGCGACCATCTTTCTGCTTTCTTT
NA TRBJ2-7 TRBD2 TRBV29-1 CNAHGLAGDYEQYF TGCAACGCCCATGGGCTAGCGGGAGATTACGAGCAGTACTTC
NA TRBJ1-5 NA TRBV12-3/TRBV12-4 CASDPLGQPQHF TGTGCCAGCGATCCACTTGGGCAGCCCCAGCATTTT
NA TRBJ2-7 NA TRBV28 CAGSLTNRRAYEQYF TGTGCCGGCAGCCTAACTAACAGGAGGGCGTACGAGCAGTACTTC